Following are 9 T cell receptor beta chains from one sample sequenced in a study of T cells in Graves' hyperthyroidism and ophthalmopathy. It was RNA transcripts that yielded the amplified TCR beta CDR3 regions. Primed by the HTBI set, a first-round RT-PCR was run on the TCR CDR3. TCRdb passed the multiplex PCR reads through MiXCR, listing each CDR3 protein once. The repertoire holds some 420,000 distinct CDR3 sequences, with roughly 15% as singletons. The sample comprised blood. The receptors were gathered from a woman younger than 30 with Graves' hyperthyroidism.

The chain has TRBV29-1 and TRBJ1-2, with 8 nucleotides matching TRBD1. The V and J ends lost 8 bases and 5 bases, in that order; junction bases with no gene match: 10. Germline V lookup: CDR1 SQVTM, CDR2 ANQGSEA. The CDR3 sequence is 13 residues long. The CDR3 here is CSFTGQGKYGYTF. CDR3 bases: TGCAGCTTCACCGGACAGGGCAAGTATGGCTACACCTTC. The variable domain in full, completed from reference TRBV29-1 and TRBJ1-2, reads SAVISQKPSRDICQRGTSLTIQCQVDSQVTMMFWYRQQPGQSLTLIATANQGSEATYESGFVIDKFPISRPNLTFSTLTVSNMSPEDSSIYLCSFTGQGKYGYTFGSGTRLTVV.

Many counts were recorded for this clonotype. The rearrangement joins TRBV3-1 to TRBJ2-5; 9 nucleotides line up with TRBD2. Germline V gene sequence: CDR1 LGHDT, CDR2 YNNKEL (reference sequence). After removal of 6 bases from V and 5 bases from J, the junction contained 7 bases not matched to a gene. There are 14 residues in the CDR3. CDR3 residues: CASSPGLASETQYF. The CDR3 DNA reads as TGTGCCAGCAGTCCGGGACTAGCTAGCGAGACCCAGTACTTC.

This clonotype was counted many times. The rearrangement links TRBV11-2 to TRBJ2-5; 11 bases map to TRBD2. The V gene end was trimmed by 5 bases and the J gene end by 6 bases; junction bases not matched to a gene: 11. The length of the CDR3 is 16 residues. CDR1 is SGHAT and CDR2 is FQNNGV in the germline V gene. CDR3 coding DNA: TGTGCCAGCAGCCCTATCCCTAGCGGGAGGATAAAGACCCAGTACTTC. Its translation is CASSPIPSGRIKTQYF.

This clonotype has at least ten counts. The chain carries TRBV12-3 or TRBV12-4 and TRBJ1-2; D unclear. This CDR3 is 14 amino acids long. Between the trimmed V and J ends, which lost 2 bases and 8 bases, there was a span of 15 bases. The CDR3 protein is CASSLIPGVRGYTF. CDR3 coding DNA: TGTGCCAGCAGTTTAATCCCCGGGGTTAGGGGCTACACCTTC.

In this sample, this clonotype turned up a few times. Since a much larger clone is just one base distant, this may be a read error. The chain employs TRBV28 and TRBJ2-7, with D unclear. Germline V lookup: CDR1 MDHEN, CDR2 SYDVKM. The CDR3 runs to 13 residues. CDR3 region: CARSPVVTYEQYF. CDR3 bases: TGTGCCCGCAGTCCTGTGGTCACCTACGAGCAGTACTTC.

This clonotype showed up just a few times. J is TRBJ1-2 and V is TRBV19, with no clear D. The germline V and J ends were trimmed by 7 bases and 5 bases, with 26 bases remaining between them. The CDR3 covers 17 residues. CDR1 is LNHDA and CDR2 is SQIVND in the germline V gene (reference sequence). CDR3 coding DNA: TGTGCCAGTAATTCGGCCTGGGCAGCTACTTCGGGGTATGGCTACACCTTC. Translating it yields CASNSAWAATSGYGYTF. Complete variable domain (other parts from reference TRBV19 and TRBJ1-2): DGGITQSPKYLFRKEGQNVTLSCEQNLNHDAMYWYRQDPGQGLRLIYYSQIVNDFQKGDIAEGYSVSREKKESFPLTVTSAQKNPTAFYLCASNSAWAATSGYGYTFGSGTRLTVV.

This clonotype was detected many times. The chain couples TRBV15 to TRBJ1-3; D is uncertain. Germline values: CDR1 LNHNV, CDR2 YYDKDF (reference sequence). V was shortened by 4 bases and J by 2 bases, with 3 bases between the two germline ends. The CDR3 is 12 residues long. CDR3 nucleotides: TGTGCCACCAGCACCCCTGGAAACACCATATATTTT. Amino acid sequence: CATSTPGNTIYF.

This clonotype appeared a few times. A read error is possible here, since a much larger clone lies one base away. V and J are TRBV6-1 and TRBJ2-7, with no clear D. The V gene lost 6 bases and the J gene lost 2 bases, with 14 bases spanning the gap. CDR1 is MNHNS and CDR2 is SASEGT in the germline V gene. This CDR3 region has 14 residues. CDR3 nucleotide sequence: TGTGCCAGCAGGAACACTGGGCTCGCCTACGAGCAGTACTTC. It specifies CASRNTGLAYEQYF.

This clonotype came up a few times. V is TRBV15 and J is TRBJ2-2; the match to TRBD2 covers 8 bases. The CDR3 runs 17 residues. J lost 4 bases, V lost 2 bases, and 9 bases had no gene match. Germline V gives CDR1 LNHNV, CDR2 YYDKDF (reference sequence). In DNA form, the CDR3 reads TGTGCCACCAGCAGACTGGGGGTGGCGGGAGGCACCGGGGAGCTGTTTTTT. Translating it yields CATSRLGVAGGTGELFF. Supplemented by reference TRBV15 and TRBJ2-2, the full variable domain reads DAMVIQNPRYQVTQFGKPVTLSCSQTLNHNVMYWYQQKSSQAPKLLFHYYDKDFNNEADTPDNFQSRRPNTSFCFLDIRSPGLGDTAMYLCATSRLGVAGGTGELFFGEGSRLTVL.